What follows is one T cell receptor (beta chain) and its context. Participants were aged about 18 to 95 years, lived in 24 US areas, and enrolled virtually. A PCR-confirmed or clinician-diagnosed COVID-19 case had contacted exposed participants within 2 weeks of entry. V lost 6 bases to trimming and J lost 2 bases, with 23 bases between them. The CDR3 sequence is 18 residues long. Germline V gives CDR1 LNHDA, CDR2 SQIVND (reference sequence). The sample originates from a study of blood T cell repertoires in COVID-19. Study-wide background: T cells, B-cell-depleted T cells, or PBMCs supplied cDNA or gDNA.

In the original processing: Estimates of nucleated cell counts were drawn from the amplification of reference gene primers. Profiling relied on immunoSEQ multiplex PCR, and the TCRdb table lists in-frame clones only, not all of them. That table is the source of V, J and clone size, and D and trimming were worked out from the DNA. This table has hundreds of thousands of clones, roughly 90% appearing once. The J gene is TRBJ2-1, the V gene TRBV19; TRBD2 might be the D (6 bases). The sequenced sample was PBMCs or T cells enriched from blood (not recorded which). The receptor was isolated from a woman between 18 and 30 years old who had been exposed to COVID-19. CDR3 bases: TGTGCCAGTAGCAAGATTTGGGACTCCGCTAGCCCCTACAATGAGCAGTTCTTC. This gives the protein CASSKIWDSASPYNEQFF.